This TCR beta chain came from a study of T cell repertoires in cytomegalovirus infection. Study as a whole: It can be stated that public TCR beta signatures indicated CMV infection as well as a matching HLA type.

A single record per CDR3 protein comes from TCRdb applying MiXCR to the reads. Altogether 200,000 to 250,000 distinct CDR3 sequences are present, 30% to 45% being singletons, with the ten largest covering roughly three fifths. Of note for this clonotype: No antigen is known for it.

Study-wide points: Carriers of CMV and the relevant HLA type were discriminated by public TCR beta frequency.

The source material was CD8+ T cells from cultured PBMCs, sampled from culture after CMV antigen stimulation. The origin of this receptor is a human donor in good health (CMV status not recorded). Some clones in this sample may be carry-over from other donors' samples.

The CDR3 here is CASSPSNRKVEAFF. In nucleotides, the CDR3 is TGTGCCAGCAGCCCTAGCAATAGGAAGGTTGAAGCTTTCTTT. The chain couples TRBV7-6 to TRBJ1-1; D is ambiguous. Germline V lookup: CDR1 SGHVS, CDR2 FNYEAQ. The CDR3 sequence is 14 residues long. V was shortened by 5 bases and J by 7 bases, with 17 bases between the two germline ends.